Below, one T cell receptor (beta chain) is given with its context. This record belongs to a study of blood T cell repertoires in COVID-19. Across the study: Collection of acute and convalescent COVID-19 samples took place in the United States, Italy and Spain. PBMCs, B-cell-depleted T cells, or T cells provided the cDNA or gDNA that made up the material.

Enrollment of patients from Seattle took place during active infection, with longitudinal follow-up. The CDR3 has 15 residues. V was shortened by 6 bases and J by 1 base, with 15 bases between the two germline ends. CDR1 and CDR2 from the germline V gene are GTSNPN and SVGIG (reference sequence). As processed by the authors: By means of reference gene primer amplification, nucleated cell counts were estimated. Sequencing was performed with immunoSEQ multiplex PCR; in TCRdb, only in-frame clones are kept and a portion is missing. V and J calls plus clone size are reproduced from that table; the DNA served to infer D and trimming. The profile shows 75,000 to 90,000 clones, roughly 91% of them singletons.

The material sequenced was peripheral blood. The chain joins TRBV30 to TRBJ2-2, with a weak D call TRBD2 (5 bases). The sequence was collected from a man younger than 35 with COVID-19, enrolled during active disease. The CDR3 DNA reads TGTGCCTGTACTAGACCGCTCCGGAACACCGGGGAGCTGTTTTTT. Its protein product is CACTRPLRNTGELFF.